A single T cell receptor (beta chain) is shown here with its context. What it binds is unknown. Donors were ostensibly healthy at sampling, although undocumented immune exposures were probable. 13 Jbeta primers and 60 Vbeta primers were used for the PCR. Clones were read by immunoSEQ multiplex PCR, and TCRdb kept only the in-frame ones, dropping some. Of around 150,000 clones in the sample, about 75% are singletons; the top ten hold around 0.96%. The sample belongs to a study of cytomegalovirus exposure and HLA in healthy donors. Points from the study as a whole: High sensitivity and specificity were reportedly achieved when the classifier diagnosed cytomegalovirus status. The study recorded 164 TCR beta chains that were cytomegalovirus-associated.

Between the trimmed V and J ends, which lost 3 bases and 6 bases, there was a span of 7 bases. CDR1 MGHRA and CDR2 YSYEKL come from the germline V gene. This CDR3 is built from 12 residues. This clonotype originated in a woman in her forties or fifties in good health and CMV-seropositive. Sequencing input: PBMCs. The chain links TRBV4-1 to TRBJ2-3, with a possible D match to TRBD1 (6 bases). CDR3 residues: CASSQGADTQYF. CDR3 nucleotide sequence: TGCGCCAGCAGCCAGGGGGCTGATACGCAGTATTTT.